The entry that follows covers one T cell receptor (beta chain) sequence. Its target is not known. The V segment lost 0 bases and the J segment 9 bases; nucleotides outside the gene matches: 5. Germline loops: CDR1 SGHDT, CDR2 YYEEEE. The CDR3 has 13 residues. This specimen belongs to a study of cytomegalovirus exposure and HLA in healthy donors. Study-level results: In a later analysis, CMV-associated beta chains were mostly HLA-associated, it appeared.

Primers included in the PCR were 60 Vbeta and 13 Jbeta primers. Repertoires were generated with immunoSEQ multiplex PCR, while TCRdb's copy carries only in-frame clones and drops some. Of 170,000 or so clones in the sample, roughly 80% were seen once. The sequenced sample consisted of PBMCs. The sequence came from a boy aged 5-17 years in good health and CMV-seronegative. This chain joins TRBV5-6 and TRBJ1-1; 7 positions agree with TRBD1. The CDR3 reads CASSLGPGQKAFF. The CDR3 DNA reads as TGTGCCAGCAGCTTGGGGCCGGGACAGAAAGCTTTCTTT.